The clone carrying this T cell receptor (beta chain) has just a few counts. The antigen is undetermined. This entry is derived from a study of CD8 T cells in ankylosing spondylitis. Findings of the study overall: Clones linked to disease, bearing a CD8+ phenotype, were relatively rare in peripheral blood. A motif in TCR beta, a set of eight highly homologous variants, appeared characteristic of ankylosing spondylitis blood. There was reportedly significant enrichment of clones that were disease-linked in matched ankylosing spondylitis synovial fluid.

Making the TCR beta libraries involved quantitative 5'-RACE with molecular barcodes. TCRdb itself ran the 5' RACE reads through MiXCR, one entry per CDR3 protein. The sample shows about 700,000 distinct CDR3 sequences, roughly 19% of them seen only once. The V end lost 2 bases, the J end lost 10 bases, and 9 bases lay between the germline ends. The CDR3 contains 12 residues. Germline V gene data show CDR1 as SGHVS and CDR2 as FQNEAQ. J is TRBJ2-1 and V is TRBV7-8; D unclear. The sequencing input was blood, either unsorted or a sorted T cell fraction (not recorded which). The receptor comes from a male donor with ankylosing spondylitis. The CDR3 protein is CASSLFDWEQFF. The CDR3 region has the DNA TGTGCCAGCAGCTTATTTGACTGGGAGCAGTTCTTC.